The 26 T cell receptor beta chains below were found in one sample sequenced in a study of regulatory T cells in long-lasting Graves disease (dated by TCRdb to about 2021). The time point label on this specimen signifies: persistent/refractory GD, antithyroid drugs over 5 years with positive TRAb. RNA was extracted from PBMCs in TRIzol for both TCR sequencing and RNA sequencing. The library came from multiplex PCR. Data came from an Illumina HiSeq 4000. CDR3 regions were amplified by Arm-PCR with iRepertoire HTBI primers to construct TCR beta libraries. TCRdb reanalyzed the raw reads on its own, using fastp at Q25 for trimming and MiXCR for clone calling, and kept in-frame beta chains. Entries that share a CDR3 protein sequence are merged under the most common genes and DNA. The sample yields about 460,000 distinct CDR3 sequences; about 22% were counted once. Around 13% of the sample is in the top ten clones.

This sample comprised peripheral blood mononuclear cells (PBMCs), obtained when the disease was refractory, from a patient treated with antithyroid drugs. The receptors were sampled from a female donor with Graves disease.

As DNA, the CDR3 is TGTGCCAGCAAGCAAACCGGGACTAGCGGGAGTGGTGCCTACAATGAGCAGTTCTTC. This gives the protein CASKQTGTSGSGAYNEQFF. The chain recombines TRBV2 with TRBJ2-1, with 14 bases matching TRBD2. Germline CDR1 is SNHLY and CDR2 is FYNNEI. V was pared by 7 bases and J by 2 bases, with 13 bases of the junction left unmatched. The CDR3 runs to 19 residues.

This clonotype was recorded many times. The chain carries TRBV7-2 and TRBJ2-7, with D possibly TRBD1 on 6 matching bases. The V and J ends lost 0 bases and 2 bases respectively, with 8 bases between them. This CDR3 comprises 14 residues. Germline loops: CDR1 SGHTA, CDR2 FQGNSA. The CDR3 DNA follows: TGTGCCAGCAGCTTAGCGGGGGCAGCCTACGAGCAGTACTTC. It codes for CASSLAGAAYEQYF.

This clonotype appeared many times. The chain links TRBV5-6 to TRBJ2-5; D is possibly TRBD2 (7 bases). The germline CDR1 and CDR2 sequences are SGHDT and YYEEEE. With 6 bases removed from V and 3 bases from J, the gap between germline ends came to 15 bases. This CDR3 has 14 residues. CDR3 in DNA: TGTGCCAGCACCCTGGAGGGGGGGGAAGAGACCCAGTACTTC. Amino acids: CASTLEGGEETQYF.

V usage is TRBV5-1 and J usage is TRBJ2-7, with 10 bases lining up with TRBD2. The CDR3 sequence is 17 residues long. Germline CDR1 SGHRS, CDR2 YFSETQ. Trimming cost V 2 bases and J 0 bases; bases outside gene matches: 8. CDR3 amino acids: CASSFSPSGGRSYEQYF. CDR3 in DNA: TGCGCCAGCAGCTTTTCGCCTAGCGGGGGTCGCTCCTACGAGCAGTACTTC.

This clonotype was seen repeatedly, ten times or more. This chain joins TRBV20-1 and TRBJ2-5, with 13 bases fitting TRBD2. The germline gives CDR1 DFQATT, CDR2 SNEGSKA (reference sequence). CDR3 length: 16 residues. J lost 6 bases, V lost 0 bases, and 7 bases had no gene match. The CDR3 DNA sequence: TGCAGTGCTAGAGATCCTCGGACTAGCGGGGGCCAGACCCAGTACTTC. It codes for CSARDPRTSGGQTQYF.

In this sample, this clonotype turned up a few times. The J gene is TRBJ2-3, the V gene TRBV7-3; D is perhaps TRBD1 (6 bases). The CDR3 loop spans 13 amino acids. The V gene's germline CDR1 is SGHTA and CDR2 FQGTGA. Trimming pared 6 bases from V and 1 base from J, leaving 8 bases between. The CDR3 loop is CASRPGGTDTQYF. CDR3 nucleotides: TGTGCCAGCAGGCCAGGGGGCACAGATACGCAGTATTTT. The full variable domain, with the rest looked up from reference TRBV7-3 and TRBJ2-3, is GAGVSQTPSNKVTEKGKYVELRCDPISGHTALYWYRQSLGQGPEFLIYFQGTGAADDSGLPNDRFFAVRPEGSVSTLKIQRTERGDSAVYLCASRPGGTDTQYFGPGTRLTVL.

This clonotype was recorded a few times. The rearrangement links TRBV19 to TRBJ1-3; D not certain. The CDR3 is 15 amino acids. Germline V gene lookup returns CDR1 LNHDA and CDR2 SQIVND (reference sequence). V was pared by 6 bases and J by 0 bases, with 12 bases between. The CDR3 reads CASRDRGNSGNTIYF. CDR3 nucleotide sequence: TGTGCCAGTAGGGATCGCGGTAACTCTGGAAACACCATATATTTT.

As concerns this clonotype: A much more abundant neighbour one base away suggests this may be a read error. The chain is built from TRBV7-2 and TRBJ1-1; tentative D call: TRBD1 (6 bases). The CDR3 length is 14 residues. The V and J ends lost 6 bases and 3 bases respectively, with 14 bases between them. Per the germline V gene, CDR1 is SGHTA and CDR2 is FQGNSA. CDR3 nucleotide sequence: TGTGCCAGCAGAACCGGGGCAGGGGACACTGAAGCTTTCTTT. Its translation: CASRTGAGDTEAFF.

A remark on this clonotype: A much larger clone differs from this one at a single base, so this may be a read error. The chain employs TRBV7-9 and TRBJ1-1; TRBD1 agrees at 9 bases. V was pared by 8 bases and J by 5 bases, with 12 bases of the junction left unmatched. Germline V lookup: CDR1 SEHNR, CDR2 FQNEAQ (reference sequence). This CDR3 has 15 amino acids. This CDR3 reads CASGPWDRAGTEAFF. In DNA, the CDR3 is TGTGCCAGCGGCCCATGGGACAGGGCTGGTACTGAAGCTTTCTTT.

The gene calls are TRBV6-1 and TRBJ2-2, with no clear D. Germline values: CDR1 MNHNS, CDR2 SASEGT. V dropped 7 bases and J dropped 7 bases, with 10 bases sitting between them. The CDR3 spans 12 residues. The CDR3 is CASTPAGGELFF. In nucleotides, the CDR3 is TGTGCCAGCACCCCGGCTGGCGGGGAGCTGTTTTTT.

Concerning this clonotype itself: An end of the junction differs from the germline gene, which may be a read error. CDR3: CAGSPIQDNSPLHF. CDR3 DNA sequence: TGTGCCGGCTCACCAATACAGGATAATTCACCCCTCCACTTT. The rearrangement links TRBV18 to TRBJ1-6, with a tentative D call TRBD1 (5 bases). Germline-derived CDR1 and CDR2 are KGHSH and LQKENI. This CDR3 spans 14 amino acids.

This rearrangement joins TRBV19 to TRBJ2-7; tentative D call: TRBD1 (6 bases). V was cut by 3 bases and J by 1 base, with 10 bases left in between. Germline-derived CDR1 and CDR2 are LNHDA and SQIVND (reference sequence). CDR3 length: 14 residues. CDR3 coding DNA: TGTGCCAGTAGTATGACAGGACTTTCCTACGAGCAGTACTTC. Translated, it gives CASSMTGLSYEQYF.

This clonotype was seen ten or more times. The chain employs TRBV6-5 and TRBJ1-1, with D possibly TRBD1 on 5 matching bases. The V gene's germline CDR1 is MNHEY and CDR2 SVGAGI. The ends were cut back, 4 bases at V and 5 bases at J, with 11 bases in the middle. CDR3 length: 13 amino acids. CDR3 protein: CASSLGGWTEAFF. CDR3 nucleotides: TGTGCCAGCAGTTTGGGGGGATGGACTGAAGCTTTCTTT.

The chain links TRBV19 to TRBJ1-5; the D is unclear. There are 13 residues in the CDR3. With 0 bases removed from V and 9 bases from J, the gap between germline ends came to 9 bases. The germline gives CDR1 LNHDA, CDR2 SQIVND (reference sequence). This chain's CDR3 is CASSIDPYRPQHF. CDR3 bases: TGTGCCAGTAGTATAGATCCGTACAGGCCCCAGCATTTT.

This sequence joins TRBV19 and TRBJ1-1; D is perhaps TRBD1 (6 bases). V gave up 1 base and J gave up 10 bases, with 13 bases separating them. The CDR3 runs to 13 residues. CDR1 is LNHDA, CDR2 SQIVND, per germline (reference sequence). As DNA, the CDR3 is TGTGCCAGTAGTATAGGAAGAGGGGGAATAGCTTTCTTT. It specifies CASSIGRGGIAFF.

This clonotype has a handful of counts. The chain has TRBV20-1 and TRBJ1-1; TRBD1 is a possible D gene (6 bases). The germline gives CDR1 DFQATT, CDR2 SNEGSKA (reference sequence). The length of the CDR3 is 11 residues. V lost 5 bases and J lost 9, with 13 bases in between. The CDR3 loop reads CSAGGAAQAFF. CDR3 DNA: TGCAGTGCTGGGGGGGCAGCCCAAGCTTTCTTT.

For this clonotype: A read error is possible here, since a much larger clone lies one base away. The V gene is TRBV20-1, the J gene TRBJ2-5, with TRBD2 matching over 10 bases. Germline CDR1 and CDR2: DFQATT and SNEGSKA (reference sequence). This CDR3 region has 12 residues. In DNA form, the CDR3 reads TGCAGTGCTACGCTAGCGGGAGAGACCCGGTACTTC. Translation gives CSATLAGETRYF.

The chain employs TRBV29-1 and TRBJ1-3, with 8 bases matching TRBD1. The CDR3 runs 16 residues. Germline trimming cut 1 base from V and 3 bases from J; bases unmatched to any gene: 8. CDR1 is SQVTM and CDR2 is ANQGSEA in the germline V gene. The CDR3 region has the DNA TGCAGCGTTGAAGTGTCCAGGGGGCCGGTTGGAAACACCATATATTTT. It codes for CSVEVSRGPVGNTIYF.

This clonotype was seen many times. The V and J genes are TRBV28 and TRBJ1-2; D is ambiguous. V was clipped by 4 bases and J by 1 base, with 4 bases between them. The CDR3 sequence is 12 residues long. CDR1 MDHEN and CDR2 SYDVKM come from the germline V gene. CDR3 sequence reads: CASSSDNYGYTF. DNA for the CDR3: TGTGCCAGCAGTTCCGATAACTATGGCTACACCTTC.

This clonotype has at least ten counts. The chain couples TRBV7-9 to TRBJ2-7; D may be TRBD2 (5 bases). The V end lost 5 bases, the J end lost 2 bases, and 7 bases lay between the germline ends. The length of the CDR3 is 12 residues. Germline V gene data show CDR1 as SEHNR and CDR2 as FQNEAQ (reference sequence). Here the CDR3 DNA reads TGTGCCAGCAGCCGGGAACCCTACGAGCAGTACTTC. Its translation: CASSREPYEQYF.

This clonotype came up many times. This rearrangement joins TRBV28 to TRBJ1-1; D call uncertain. Germline V lookup: CDR1 MDHEN, CDR2 SYDVKM. The CDR3 contains 17 residues. Trimming cost V 1 base and J 0 bases, with 15 bases left between them. The CDR3 DNA follows: TGTGCCAGCAGTTTATACCGAGACGGACGGATGAACACTGAAGCTTTCTTT. This gives the protein CASSLYRDGRMNTEAFF.

There are many counts of this clonotype. V and J are TRBV29-1 and TRBJ2-5; 11 bases line up with TRBD2. There are 14 residues in the CDR3. V lost 4 bases to trimming and J lost 3 bases; unmatched junction nucleotides: 4. From germline, CDR1 is SQVTM and CDR2 ANQGSEA. In DNA form, the CDR3 reads TGCAGCGTTGGAGCGACTAGCGGGAAAGAGACCCAGTACTTC. Translating it yields CSVGATSGKETQYF.

The chain is built from TRBV20-1 and TRBJ2-7; D ambiguous. The germline V gene has CDR1 DFQATT and CDR2 SNEGSKA (reference sequence). The CDR3 has 13 amino acids. Trimming pared 3 bases from V and 2 bases from J, leaving 11 bases between. The CDR3 protein is CSASRTSTYEQYF. The CDR3 bases are TGCAGTGCTAGTCGAACTTCTACCTACGAGCAGTACTTC.

This clonotype was found a few times. The chain employs TRBV11-2 and TRBJ2-7; TRBD2 matches 9 bases. Germline V lookup: CDR1 SGHAT, CDR2 FQNNGV. CDR3 length: 15 residues. With 5 bases clipped from V and 8 bases from J, the junction kept 13 bases outside the gene matches. The DNA for the CDR3 is TGTGCCAGCAGCCCACAAGTAGCGGGAGCCGGCAAGCAGTACTTC. Protein: CASSPQVAGAGKQYF.

The chain uses TRBV2 and TRBJ1-4; 8 positions match TRBD1. The V gene's germline CDR1 is SNHLY and CDR2 FYNNEI. The CDR3 has 15 amino acids. V gave up 5 bases and J gave up 5 bases; unmatched junction bases: 7. For the CDR3, the DNA is TGTGCCAGCAGTAAAACAGGGGGAGAGAATGAAAAACTGTTTTTT. Translating gives CASSKTGGENEKLFF.

In its sample, this clonotype was seen a few times. The chain employs TRBV20-1 and TRBJ2-5; 13 positions agree with TRBD2. Germline CDR1 DFQATT, CDR2 SNEGSKA (reference sequence). The V gene end was trimmed by 5 bases and the J gene end by 2 bases; junction bases not matched to a gene: 5. This CDR3 spans 15 amino acids. The CDR3 nucleotides are TGCAGTGCTCTGGGGACTAGCGGGGATCAAGAGACCCAGTACTTC. This gives the protein CSALGTSGDQETQYF.